These 32 T cell receptor beta chains were all obtained from the same sample, sequenced in a study of T cell repertoires in cytomegalovirus infection. MiXCR, run by TCRdb on the reads, gives a single entry per CDR3 protein. The sample has 640,000 or so distinct CDR3 sequences, around a third seen once. These TCRs' antigens remain unknown. The specimen comprised cultured PBMCs, sampled from culture after CMV antigen stimulation. The receptors come from a human donor in good health (CMV status not recorded). Some clones in this sample may be carry-over from other donors' samples.

This CDR3 reads CASTLAGALYEQYF. CDR3 in DNA: TGTGCCAGCACTTTAGCGGGGGCCCTATACGAGCAGTACTTC. The chain recombines TRBV6-1 with TRBJ2-7, with 9 bases identical to TRBD2. J gave up 4 bases and V 7 bases, and 8 bases lay outside the gene matches. The CDR3 has 14 residues. Germline CDR1 is MNHNS and CDR2 is SASEGT.

The CDR3 sequence: CASSPRPRFEQYF. The CDR3 nucleotides read TGTGCCAGCAGCCCCAGGCCCCGTTTCGAGCAGTACTTC. V is TRBV7-6 and J is TRBJ2-7; no reliable D call. The CDR3 length is 13 residues. Germline V gene sequence: CDR1 SGHVS, CDR2 FNYEAQ. Trimming cost V 5 bases and J 6 bases, with 14 bases left between them.

This clonotype was seen more than once but under ten times. The rearrangement links TRBV6-5 to TRBJ1-6, with D perhaps TRBD1 (5 bases). CDR3 length: 14 residues. V lost 4 bases, J lost 9 bases, and 13 bases lay in between. Germline lookup yields CDR1 MNHEY and CDR2 SVGAGI. The CDR3 sequence is CASSSRGLGSPLHF. In DNA, the CDR3 is TGTGCCAGCAGTTCACGGGGGTTGGGTTCACCCCTCCACTTT.

Ten or more counts support this clonotype. This chain connects TRBV7-2 to TRBJ2-7; TRBD2 might be the D (6 bases). V was shortened by 1 base and J by 2 bases, with 15 bases between the two germline ends. Per germline, CDR1 SGHTA and CDR2 FQGNSA. CDR3 size: 16 residues. The DNA of the CDR3 is TGTGCCAGCAGCTTAGATTCCCCTTTAGCGGCCTACGAGCAGTACTTC. Encoded protein: CASSLDSPLAAYEQYF.

The CDR3 is CASSLGPERDTQYF. The CDR3 nucleotides are TGTGCCAGCAGCTTAGGGCCGGAGAGGGATACGCAGTATTTT. The chain employs TRBV11-1 and TRBJ2-3; no clear D gene. V was pared by 1 base and J by 6 bases, with 11 bases between. Germline V lookup: CDR1 SGHAT, CDR2 FQDESV (reference sequence). The CDR3 runs 14 residues.

V usage is TRBV19 and J usage is TRBJ1-1; 7 bases fit TRBD1. J was trimmed by 6 bases and V by 8 bases; bases with no gene match: 15. Germline V gene data show CDR1 as LNHDA and CDR2 as SQIVND (reference sequence). The CDR3 loop spans 15 amino acids. The chain's CDR3 is CASETGASKGSEAFF. CDR3 coding DNA: TGTGCCAGTGAAACAGGGGCCTCAAAGGGCTCTGAAGCTTTCTTT.

This rearrangement joins TRBV7-9 to TRBJ2-2, with unresolved D. Germline CDR1 reads SEHNR; CDR2 reads FQNEAQ (reference sequence). The CDR3 sequence is 14 residues long. Trimming shortened V by 2 bases and J by 4 bases, and 8 bases separated the two germline ends. Here the CDR3 reads CASSLRGTTGELFF. CDR3 DNA sequence: TGTGCCAGCAGCTTACGAGGAACCACCGGGGAGCTGTTTTTT.

This clonotype was seen only a few times. This chain links TRBV20-1 with TRBJ2-7, with D maybe TRBD2 (6 bases). The germline gives CDR1 DFQATT, CDR2 SNEGSKA (reference sequence). V lost 1 base and J lost 1, with 17 bases in between. The CDR3 covers 16 residues. The CDR3 DNA reads as TGCAGTGCTAGAGTCCCCAAGCCTAGCGAGTCCTACGAGCAGTACTTC. Residues: CSARVPKPSESYEQYF.

The chain recombines TRBV5-4 with TRBJ2-1; perhaps D is TRBD1 or TRBD2 (6 bases each). V dropped 2 bases and J dropped 6 bases, with 12 bases sitting between them. Germline CDR1 is SGHNT and CDR2 is YYREEE (reference sequence). The CDR3 is 14 amino acids. CDR3 DNA: TGTGCCAGCAGCTTAGGGGGGCCAGTCAATGAGCAGTTCTTC. Protein sequence: CASSLGGPVNEQFF. Complete variable domain (other parts from reference TRBV5-4 and TRBJ2-1): ETGVTQSPTHLIKTRGQQVTLRCSSQSGHNTVSWYQQALGQGPQFIFQYYREEENGRGNFPPRFSGLQFPNYSSELNVNALELDDSALYLCASSLGGPVNEQFFGPGTRLTVL.

This clonotype has a handful of counts. This chain uses TRBV7-6 with TRBJ2-1; either TRBD1 or TRBD2 may fit D (5 bases each). V lost 4 bases, J lost 8 bases, and 15 bases lay in between. Germline lookup yields CDR1 SGHVS and CDR2 FNYEAQ. This CDR3 region has 14 residues. CDR3 coding DNA: TGTGCCAGCAGCTCATCCACAAGGGACCATGAGCAGTTCTTC. Its translation: CASSSSTRDHEQFF.

This clonotype was counted once. The CDR3 DNA reads as TGTGCCAGTAGCCCCAGGGGGGCTCCAGATACGCAGTATTTT. Its translation: CASSPRGAPDTQYF. The chain joins TRBV19 to TRBJ2-3, with a weak D call TRBD1 (7 bases). CDR3 length equals 14 residues. Germline V lookup: CDR1 LNHDA, CDR2 SQIVND (reference sequence). Trimming removed 6 bases at V and 4 bases at J, with 14 bases between.

CDR3 protein: CASDLGLAGAPSDTQYF. The CDR3 DNA sequence: TGTGCCAGCGATTTAGGACTAGCGGGAGCTCCCTCAGATACGCAGTATTTT. The J gene is TRBJ2-3, the V gene TRBV6-2 or TRBV6-3; TRBD2 matches 13 bases. The CDR3 has 17 amino acids. Trimming cost V 8 bases and J 4 bases; bases outside gene matches: 12. Germline values: CDR1 MNHEY, CDR2 SVGEGT.

V gene TRBV6-5 combines with J gene TRBJ1-5; D is perhaps TRBD1 (5 bases). The V end lost 4 bases, the J end lost 6 bases, and 16 bases lay between the germline ends. CDR1 is MNHEY and CDR2 is SVGAGI in the germline V gene. The CDR3 loop spans 15 amino acids. The CDR3 region has the DNA TGTGCCAGCAGTTCTCAGGGTAGGGCAGGTCAGCCCCAGCATTTT. Amino acids: CASSSQGRAGQPQHF.

The genes are TRBV2 and TRBJ1-2, with D hard to call. V was trimmed by 1 base and J by 8 bases, leaving 8 bases between them. CDR3 length: 12 residues. Germline CDR1 reads SNHLY; CDR2 reads FYNNEI. This CDR3 reads CASSEGSSGYTF. The CDR3 DNA reads as TGTGCCAGCAGTGAAGGGAGCTCGGGCTACACCTTC.

The chain links TRBV20-1 to TRBJ2-3; 8 bases fit TRBD2. V dropped 5 bases and J dropped 2; count of bases not matched to a gene: 6. The CDR3 is 14 residues long. CDR1 is DFQATT and CDR2 is SNEGSKA in the germline V gene (reference sequence). CDR3 amino acids: CSAEQAGVTDTQYF. CDR3 DNA sequence: TGCAGTGCTGAGCAAGCGGGGGTCACAGATACGCAGTATTTT.

The V and J genes are TRBV10-3 and TRBJ2-5; D gene ambiguous. The CDR3 extends over 11 amino acids. Germline V gene data show CDR1 as ENHRY and CDR2 as SYGVKD. The CDR3 protein is CASAEQETQYF. As DNA, the CDR3 is TGTGCGTCGGCGGAACAAGAGACCCAGTACTTC.

This clonotype came up a few times. The junction differs from germline at one of its ends, possibly a read error. The chain combines TRBV12-3 or TRBV12-4 with TRBJ2-6; unclear D gene. This CDR3 region has 20 residues. The CDR3: CASSLGRKKTPVSGANVLTF. CDR3 in DNA: TGTGCCAGCAGCTTAGGACGGAAGAAAACCCCGGTCTCTGGGGCCAACGTCCTGACTTTC.

About this clonotype: One end of the junction varies from germline; a read error may be responsible. V and J are TRBV27 and TRBJ2-7, with D unresolved. Germline V gene data show CDR1 as MNHEY and CDR2 as SMNVEV (reference sequence). The CDR3 is 13 residues long. The CDR3 reads CVSSLSRFYEQYF. Here the CDR3 DNA reads TGTGTCAGCAGTTTATCGAGGTTTTACGAGCAGTACTTC.

The chain combines TRBV5-1 with TRBJ1-2; 8 nucleotides line up with TRBD1. V lost 1 base and J lost 7; bases outside the gene matches: 6. Germline CDR1 is SGHRS and CDR2 is YFSETQ. There are 14 residues in the CDR3. In nucleotides, the CDR3 is TGCGCCAGCAGCTTGTGGACAGGGAAGGTTGGCTACACCTTC. Translating gives CASSLWTGKVGYTF.

This chain connects TRBV30 to TRBJ2-3; 12 positions agree with TRBD2. The CDR3 extends over 22 amino acids. V was clipped by 2 bases and J by 4 bases; unmatched bases: 25. In germline, CDR1 is GTSNPN, CDR2 SVGIG (reference sequence). CDR3 sequence (DNA): TGTGCCTGGAGTACCGGACTTTTTCCGACTAGCGGGAGAGCAGCAAATGCAGATACGCAGTATTTT. Its translation: CAWSTGLFPTSGRAANADTQYF.

J is TRBJ1-1 and V is TRBV19; D is unresolved. Per the germline V gene, CDR1 is LNHDA and CDR2 is SQIVND (reference sequence). The CDR3 extends over 14 amino acids. V lost 5 bases and J 4 bases, leaving 14 bases between the germline ends. The chain's CDR3 is CASSPVERSTEAFF. The CDR3 nucleotides read TGTGCCAGTAGTCCCGTGGAGCGGAGCACTGAAGCTTTCTTT.

This clonotype appeared a few times. This chain connects TRBV15 to TRBJ2-3; perhaps TRBD2 as D (5 bases). CDR1 LNHNV and CDR2 YYDKDF come from the germline V gene (reference sequence). The CDR3 covers 14 residues. V dropped 1 base and J dropped 4 bases, with 9 bases sitting between them. CDR3: CATSRAMRADTQYF. The CDR3 region has the DNA TGTGCCACCAGCAGAGCTATGCGGGCAGATACGCAGTATTTT.

This clonotype has just a few counts. This chain joins TRBV20-1 and TRBJ2-1, with D unclear. The germline CDR1 and CDR2 sequences are DFQATT and SNEGSKA (reference sequence). The length of the CDR3 is 12 residues. Trimming took off 3 bases at V and 1 base at J, with 4 bases between the two ends. The CDR3 nucleotides read TGCAGTGCTAGGCCGTCCTACAATGAGCAGTTCTTC. As protein: CSARPSYNEQFF.

V and J are TRBV7-2 and TRBJ2-7, with D tentatively TRBD1 (6 bases). CDR3 size: 14 residues. Germline V gene data show CDR1 as SGHTA and CDR2 as FQGNSA. V dropped 4 bases and J dropped 2 bases, with 12 bases sitting between them. The CDR3 region is CASSSQTGAYEQYF. The CDR3 region has the DNA TGTGCCAGCAGCTCCCAGACAGGAGCCTACGAGCAGTACTTC.

The chain is built from TRBV7-8 and TRBJ1-6; possibly TRBD1 for D (5 bases). The CDR3 consists of 16 residues. The V gene's germline CDR1 is SGHVS and CDR2 FQNEAQ. V lost 3 bases and J lost 10, with 19 bases in between. The CDR3 sequence is CASSLAPAGVRSPLHF. The CDR3 nucleotides are TGTGCCAGCAGCTTGGCCCCTGCGGGGGTTAGGTCACCCCTCCACTTT.

This clonotype has just a few counts. CDR3 residues: CASLGTVRTEAFF. The DNA of the CDR3 is TGTGCCAGCTTAGGGACCGTAAGGACTGAAGCTTTCTTT. The chain links TRBV19 to TRBJ1-1; the D gene is possibly TRBD1 (5 bases). The CDR3 loop spans 13 amino acids. V lost 9 bases, J lost 5 bases, and 16 bases lay in between. Germline V gene data show CDR1 as LNHDA and CDR2 as SQIVND (reference sequence).

The chain uses TRBV5-4 and TRBJ1-2; D not resolved. This CDR3 is built from 13 residues. Germline lookup yields CDR1 SGHNT and CDR2 YYREEE (reference sequence). V shed 5 bases and J shed 3 bases, with 11 bases lying between them. In DNA form, the CDR3 reads TGTGCCAGCAGTCAAGACTTCGACTATGGCTACACCTTC. Protein: CASSQDFDYGYTF.

The gene calls are TRBV20-1 and TRBJ2-1; 9 nucleotides match TRBD2. Looked up from germline, CDR1 is DFQATT and CDR2 is SNEGSKA (reference sequence). With 7 bases clipped from V and 2 bases from J, the junction kept 3 bases outside the gene matches. The CDR3 is 13 amino acids. For the CDR3, the DNA is TGCAGTGTGGAGCGGGGGGCCTACAATGAGCAGTTCTTC. It yields the protein CSVERGAYNEQFF.

This clonotype was picked up a small number of times. The gene calls are TRBV7-9 and TRBJ2-5; TRBD2 matches at 9 bases. This CDR3 spans 18 amino acids. V was pared by 1 base and J by 3 bases, with 12 bases of the junction left unmatched. Germline V CDR1 and CDR2: SEHNR, FQNEAQ (reference sequence). The CDR3 bases are TGTGCCAGCAGCTTAGAAGGTCGAGCGGGAGGCGTAAAAGAGACCCAGTACTTC. Amino acid sequence: CASSLEGRAGGVKETQYF.

V and J are TRBV4-2 and TRBJ2-3, with TRBD2 matching over 7 bases. V gave up 8 bases and J gave up 5 bases; unmatched junction bases: 16. From germline, CDR1 is LGHNA and CDR2 YNFKEQ. This CDR3 has 16 amino acids. This CDR3 reads CASGTLASGRGDTQYF. The CDR3 DNA reads TGTGCCAGCGGCACCTTGGCATCAGGGAGGGGAGATACGCAGTATTTT.

This chain joins TRBV7-9 and TRBJ1-2, with TRBD1 as a possible D gene (5 bases). The CDR3 runs 17 residues. Germline V gives CDR1 SEHNR, CDR2 FQNEAQ (reference sequence). V shed 4 bases and J shed 6 bases, with 24 bases lying between them. The CDR3 DNA reads TGTGCCAGCAGCTCTGGGGGGGAGCCCAGAAAAAACGATGGCTACACCTTC. Translating gives CASSSGGEPRKNDGYTF.

This clonotype has only one observation. One base away lies a much larger clone, so this may be a sequencing read error. This chain links TRBV7-6 with TRBJ2-1; 7 bases map to TRBD1. CDR1 is SGHVS, CDR2 FNYEAQ, per germline. The CDR3 is made up of 13 amino acids. Germline trimming cut 4 bases from V and 6 bases from J; bases unmatched to any gene: 3. CDR3 nucleotides: TGTGCCAGCAGCTCCAACAGGGGCAATGAGCAGTTCTTC. Its protein is CASSSNRGNEQFF. Looking up the rest from reference TRBV7-6 and TRBJ2-1 gives the full variable domain: GAGVSQSPRYKVTKRGQDVALRCDPISGHVSLYWYRQALGQGPEFLTYFNYEAQQDKSGLPNDRFSAERPEGSISTLTIQRTEQRDSAMYRCASSSNRGNEQFFGPGTRLTVL.